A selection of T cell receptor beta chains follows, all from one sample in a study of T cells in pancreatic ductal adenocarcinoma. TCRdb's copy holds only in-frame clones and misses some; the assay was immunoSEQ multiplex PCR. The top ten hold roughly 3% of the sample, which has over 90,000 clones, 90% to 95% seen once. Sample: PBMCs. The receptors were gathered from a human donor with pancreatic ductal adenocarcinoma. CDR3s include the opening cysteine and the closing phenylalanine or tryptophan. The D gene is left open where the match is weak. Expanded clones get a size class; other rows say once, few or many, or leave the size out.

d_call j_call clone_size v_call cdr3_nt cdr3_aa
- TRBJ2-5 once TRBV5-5 TGTGCCAGCAGCAAATTTTCACAAGAGACCCAGTACTTC CASSKFSQETQYF
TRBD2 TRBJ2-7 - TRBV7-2 TGTGCCAGCAGCTTAGCGGGACTAGCGGGACTTTACGAGCAGTACTTC CASSLAGLAGLYEQYF
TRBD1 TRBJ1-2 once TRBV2 TGTGCCAGCAGTGGTCTACAGGGGACGGGCGGCTACACCTTC CASSGLQGTGGYTF
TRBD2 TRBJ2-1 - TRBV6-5 TGTGCCAGCAGAATAGCGGGAGGCAATGAGCAGTTCTTC CASRIAGGNEQFF
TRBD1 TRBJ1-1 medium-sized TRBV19 TGTGCCAGTACCCGGGACAGACATGAAGCTTTCTTT CASTRDRHEAFF
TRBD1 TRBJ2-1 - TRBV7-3 TGTGCCAGCAGCTTATCAGCCGCTCAGGGGGCTGAGCAGTTCTTC CASSLSAAQGAEQFF
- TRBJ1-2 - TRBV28 TGTGCCAGCAGTTTTACGGCAGGCGCTAACTATGGCTACACCTTC CASSFTAGANYGYTF
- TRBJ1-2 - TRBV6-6 TGTGCCAGCAGCTCCGGGACAATCTATGGCTACACCTTC CASSSGTIYGYTF
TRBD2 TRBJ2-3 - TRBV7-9 TGTGCCAGCAGCGTTACCGGGACTAGCCTCACAGATACGCAGTATTTT CASSVTGTSLTDTQYF
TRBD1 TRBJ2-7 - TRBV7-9 TGTGCCAGCAGCGGGGACAGGGACGACGAGCAGTACTTC CASSGDRDDEQYF
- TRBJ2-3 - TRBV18 TGTGCCAGCTGCGCAGGGAGCACAGATACGCAGTATTTT CASCAGSTDTQYF
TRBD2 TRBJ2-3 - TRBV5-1 TGCGCCAGCCATATAGCGGGAGGAACAGATACGCAGTATTTT CASHIAGGTDTQYF
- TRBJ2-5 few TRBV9 TGTGCCAGCAGCGTAGCCGGTCAAGAGACCCAGTACTTC CASSVAGQETQYF
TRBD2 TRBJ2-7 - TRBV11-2 TGTGCCAGCAGCTTAGGGGCGGGAGCTTACTACGAGCAGTACTTC CASSLGAGAYYEQYF
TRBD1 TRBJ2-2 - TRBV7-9 TGTGCCAGCAGCCCCAGACAGGGGGCGAACACCGGGGAGCTGTTTTTT CASSPRQGANTGELFF
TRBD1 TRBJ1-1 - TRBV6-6 TGTGCCAGCAGACTTACAGGGGAAACTGAAGCTTTCTTT CASRLTGETEAFF
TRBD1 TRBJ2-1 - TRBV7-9 TGTGCCAGCAGCCGTACAGGGGCGGGTGAGCAGTTCTTC CASSRTGAGEQFF
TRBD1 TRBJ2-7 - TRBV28 TGTGCCAGCAGTTTCACTATGGGGACAGGGCAGGACGAGCAGTACTTC CASSFTMGTGQDEQYF
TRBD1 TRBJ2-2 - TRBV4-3 TGCGCCAGCAGCCGTCACAGGGGCCCCAACACCGGGGAGCTGTTTTTT CASSRHRGPNTGELFF
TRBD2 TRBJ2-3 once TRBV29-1 TGCAGCGTTGAAGTCGGGAGGGCAGATACGCAGTATTTT CSVEVGRADTQYF
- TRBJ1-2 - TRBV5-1 TGCGCCAGCAGCTTGGAGCCGGGGGGGCGAACAGCTAACTATGGCTACACCTTC CASSLEPGGRTANYGYTF
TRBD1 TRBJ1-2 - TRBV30 TGTGCCTGGCATGACAGGGATACCTATGGCTACACCTTC CAWHDRDTYGYTF
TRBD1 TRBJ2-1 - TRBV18 TGTGCCAGCTCACCACGGACAGGGTGGAATGAGCAGTTCTTC CASSPRTGWNEQFF
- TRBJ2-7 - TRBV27 TGTGTCCTGGGGAGCCGCGAGTCCTACGAGCAGTACTTC CVLGSRESYEQYF
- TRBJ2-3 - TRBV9 TGTGCCAGCAGCGTAGGAGGGGTTAGCGAGGTCGGGGGAGATACGCAGTATTTT CASSVGGVSEVGGDTQYF
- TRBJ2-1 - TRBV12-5 TGTGCTAGTGGTCAGTCTGTAGCCACCCGGCGGAATGAGCAGTTCTTC CASGQSVATRRNEQFF
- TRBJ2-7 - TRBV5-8 TGTGCCAGCAGCTTAAAAGGGGTACACTACGAGCAGTACTTC CASSLKGVHYEQYF
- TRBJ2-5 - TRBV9 TGTGCCAGCAGCGTAGGAGCTTTATTTGAGGGTGAGACCCAGTACTTC CASSVGALFEGETQYF
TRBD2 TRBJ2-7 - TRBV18 TGTGCCAGCTCACCCCCGACTAGCGGCTACGAGCAGTACTTC CASSPPTSGYEQYF
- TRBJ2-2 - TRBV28 TGTGCCAGCGGCCTTACAGGGATTGGGAACACCGGGGAGCTGTTTTTT CASGLTGIGNTGELFF
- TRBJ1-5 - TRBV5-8 TGTGCCAGCAGCTTGGGGGACACAAGCAATCAGCCCCAGCATTTT CASSLGDTSNQPQHF
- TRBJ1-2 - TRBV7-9 TGTGCCAGCAGCTTACAGGGACTCTATGGCTACACCTTC CASSLQGLYGYTF
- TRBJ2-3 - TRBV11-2 TGTGCCAGCAGCTCATTAGCGGCACGAAGCACAGATACGCAGTATTTT CASSSLAARSTDTQYF
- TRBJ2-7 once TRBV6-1 TGTGCCAGCAGTGAATTGCAGGGGGGTTCGTACGAGCAGTACTTC CASSELQGGSYEQYF
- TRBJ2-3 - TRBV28 TGTGCCAGCAGTTTCCTAGCAGGCACAGATACGCAGTATTTT CASSFLAGTDTQYF
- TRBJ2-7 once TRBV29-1 TGCAGCGTTAGGAAAGGAGCCTACGAGCAGTACTTC CSVRKGAYEQYF
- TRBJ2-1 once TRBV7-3 TGTGCCAGCAGCCTCGGAGCGGTGAGGTACAATGAGCAGTTCTTC CASSLGAVRYNEQFF
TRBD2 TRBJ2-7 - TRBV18 TGTGCCAGCTCACCACAAGAAAGACTAGCGGGAGGGGGTGACGAGCAGTACTTC CASSPQERLAGGGDEQYF
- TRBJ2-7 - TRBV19 TGTGCCACCCAAGCCTCAAGCATGGACGAGCAGTACTTC CATQASSMDEQYF
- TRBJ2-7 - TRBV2 TGTGCCAGCAGTGAGGGACGGGCGGGGAATACCTACGAGCAGTACTTC CASSEGRAGNTYEQYF
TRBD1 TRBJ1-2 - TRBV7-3 TGTGCCAGCAGCGGATTCGCCGGGACAGTTAACTATGGCTACACCTTC CASSGFAGTVNYGYTF
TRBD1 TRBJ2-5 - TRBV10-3 TGTGCCACACAGGGGGAAGAGACCCAGTACTTC CATQGEETQYF
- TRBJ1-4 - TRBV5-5 TGTGCCAGCAGCTTGGAGCGGCCGCCAACTAATGAAAAACTGTTTTTT CASSLERPPTNEKLFF
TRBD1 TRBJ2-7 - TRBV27 TGTGCCAGCAGTTGGGGGACAGGGGACTACGAGCAGTACTTC CASSWGTGDYEQYF
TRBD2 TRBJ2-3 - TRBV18 TGTGCCAGCTCACCTAGTGCGGGAGGGCCAGATACGCAGTATTTT CASSPSAGGPDTQYF
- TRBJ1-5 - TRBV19 TGTGCCAGTAGCGGGACTCTGCGGCCCCAGCATTTT CASSGTLRPQHF
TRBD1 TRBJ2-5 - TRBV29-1 TGCAGCGCTAGACAGGGCGCTGGAGAGACCCAGTACTTC CSARQGAGETQYF
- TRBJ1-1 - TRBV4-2 TGTGCCAGCAGCCGGGGGGGAGGGGGATTTAATACTGAAGCTTTCTTT CASSRGGGGFNTEAFF
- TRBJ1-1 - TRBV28 TGTGCCAGCAGTCCCTCAGGGTCTCTGAACACTGAAGCTTTCTTT CASSPSGSLNTEAFF
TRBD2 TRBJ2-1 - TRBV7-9 TGTGCCGGAAGAGCGGGAGACAATGAGCAGTTCTTC CAGRAGDNEQFF
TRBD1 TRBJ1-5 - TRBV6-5 TGTGCCAGCAGTTTGCGACAGGGAGGTGTTCAGCCCCAGCATTTT CASSLRQGGVQPQHF
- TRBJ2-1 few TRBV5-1 TGCGCCAGCAGCTTGACTTTCCAGCGGCCGCAGTTCTTC CASSLTFQRPQFF
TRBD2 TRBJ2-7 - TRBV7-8 TGTGCCAGCAGCTGGGGGGGGGACGAGCAGTACTTC CASSWGGDEQYF
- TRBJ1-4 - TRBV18 TGTGCCAGCTCACCACCCACAGTTGAAAAACTGTTTTTT CASSPPTVEKLFF
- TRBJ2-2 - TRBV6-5 TGTGCCAGCAGTGCGACGGGACAAAATACCGGGGAGCTGTTTTTT CASSATGQNTGELFF
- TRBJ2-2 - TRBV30 TGTGCCTGGAGGCGGCGTACCGGGGAGCTGTTTTTT CAWRRRTGELFF